This TCR beta chain was observed in a study of memory B cells and T cells in multiple sclerosis (dated 2018 in TCRdb). Notes on the research overall: The study compared the TCR beta repertoires of autoproliferating peripheral T cells with those of brain lesion-infiltrating T cells in multiple sclerosis patients. TCR sequencing included two multiple sclerosis patients for whom either brain lesions at autopsy or brain-infiltrating cells from biopsy were available. The paper as a whole reports these results and caveats: Clone-set sizes varied between compartments, which affected the numbers of shared clonotypes and made normalization necessary.

About this clone: What this receptor recognizes is not known. The germline gene is not matched at one end of the junction; a read error may be the cause.

CDR3 length: 14 amino acids, cysteine to phenylalanine. The sequence is cut down to CDR3 DNA, 42 bases in frame from base 1. The germline V gene specifies SGDLS as CDR1 and YYNGEE as CDR2. Autoproliferating (CFSEdim) and non-proliferating (CFSEhi) T cell fractions were sequenced separately after stimulus-free culture of CFSE-labeled PBMCs. A total of approximately 48 million CFSE-labeled PBMCs were cultured for roughly 7 days without stimulus, and replicate wells were then pooled. PBMCs were labeled with approximately 0.5 uM CFSE and cultured in serum-free AIM-V medium without exogenous stimuli. Before use, PBMCs were isolated by Ficoll density gradient centrifugation and cryopreserved. Using a FACSAria III, live 7-AAD-negative cells were sorted, then washed with PBS and stored frozen at -80 degrees C as dry pellets. The immunoSEQ Platform was used to amplify TCRbeta CDR3 regions from extracted genomic DNA. Multiplex PCR, high-throughput sequencing and a vendor bioinformatics pipeline were brought together in the immunoSEQ assay. The study's own analysis went as follows. After discarding non-productive sequences and any CDR3s under 4 amino acids in length, clonotype frequencies were recalculated for each sample. In immunoSEQ Analyzer 2.0, a clonotype counted as shared when the CDR3 amino acid, V gene and J gene sequences were identical. Repertoire overlap was normalized by dividing shared clonotype counts by the product of both clone-set sizes, scaled by 1000 into arbitrary units. TCRdb took over this immuneACCESS table, retaining in-frame rearrangements with V and J assigned. Such tables are incomplete; in checked studies, under half of the missing clones stem from an unresolved V gene, and the remainder is unexplained. That table gives V, J and clone size, and the DNA gave D and trimming. The table for this sample lists 46,000 or so clones; over 75% of them were counted only once. Clones ranked in the top ten supply 0.9% to 1.3% of the sample.

The receptor was derived from a human donor with multiple sclerosis. Specimen: PBMCs from blood kept in culture. The sequence is built from TRBV9 and TRBJ2-5, with 9 central nucleotides matching TRBD2. The CDR3 reads as follows: CARSAGGGSETQYF. The DNA sequence is as follows: TGTGCCCGCAGCGCGGGGGGGGGCTCGGAGACCCAGTACTTC. Reference TRBV9 and TRBJ2-5 genes cover what lies past the CDR3, so the full variable domain is DSGVTQTPKHLITATGQRVTLRCSPRSGDLSVYWYQQSLDQGLQFLIQYYNGEERAKGNILERFSAQQFPDLHSELNLSSLELGDSALYFCARSAGGGSETQYFGPGTRLLVL.